Listed below are T cell receptor beta chains from one sample, sequenced in a study of blood T cell repertoires in COVID-19. Data came from immunoSEQ multiplex PCR; TCRdb stores just in-frame clones and leaves some out. The sample lists 450,000 or so clones, about 88% seen once, with roughly 1.6% in the top ten. The sequenced sample was peripheral blood. All receptors come from a woman aged 40-49 years with COVID-19, enrolled during active disease. Each CDR3 is given without its conserved first and last residue. Each record gives: V gene, J gene, CDR3 protein.

V: TRBV28; J: TRBJ1-4; CDR3: ASSLNPPGQGAGKLF
V: TRBV6-5; J: TRBJ2-1; CDR3: ASSYSRIAGVDEQF
V: TRBV30; J: TRBJ2-1; CDR3: AWSPYGRGSYNEQF
V: TRBV21-1; J: TRBJ2-5; CDR3: ASSKARTGGETETQY
V: TRBV28; J: TRBJ2-7; CDR3: ASRRGGGESYEQY
V: TRBV29-1; J: TRBJ2-6; CDR3: SVHREAGANVLT
V: TRBV5-1; J: TRBJ2-2; CDR3: ASSPLLGTANTGELF
V: TRBV2; J: TRBJ1-3; CDR3: ASSEGLGLAGNTIY
V: TRBV7-6; J: TRBJ1-1; CDR3: ASSLGGVRTEAF
V: TRBV7-8; J: TRBJ1-2; CDR3: ASSIILTGGNYGYT
V: TRBV27; J: TRBJ2-3; CDR3: ASSSGVNTQY
V: TRBV7-3; J: TRBJ2-3; CDR3: ASRMGPGRPDTQY